Given below is one T cell receptor beta chain in context. Its cognate antigen is unknown. This entry is derived from a study of monozygotic twins with inflammatory bowel disease. The CDR3 is 18 amino acids. Per the germline V gene, CDR1 is KGHDR and CDR2 is SFDVKD. Overall study findings and caveats: IBD patients showed reduced TCRbeta diversity (inverse Simpson) versus healthy co-twins. No difference in repertoire similarity was seen between concordant and discordant twins, possibly because power was limited. Researchers report that IBD patients shared fewer clonotypes with others than healthy twins, especially amid disease activity.

The RNA usage for each TCR library was around 3,600 ng of total RNA. From its re-call of the 5' RACE reads, TCRdb lists each CDR3 protein once, without DNA. Here the sample table reports under 130,000 distinct CDR3 sequences. This rearrangement joins TRBV24-1 to TRBJ2-7; the D gene TCRdb calls, TRBD2, cannot be checked with no DNA. Source material: blood. This sequence originates from a human donor with ulcerative colitis or Crohn's disease, or a healthy co-twin of an affected twin (not recorded which). The CDR3 reads CATSDSGIRQALGSEQYF.